This T cell receptor (beta chain) stems from a study of CD8+CD57+ T cells in acquired aplastic anemia. Per germline, CDR1 SEHNR and CDR2 FQNEAQ (reference sequence). The CDR3 consists of 15 residues. The V and J ends lost 2 bases and 3 bases respectively, with 10 bases between them. Patients chosen for sequencing had CD8+CD57+ cells that had expanded, as shown by flow cytometry. General study points: Patients had around 30 CD8+ CDR3 sequences in common with controls (the shared set).

TCR beta VDJ and CDR3 profiling used genomic DNA as template. TCRdb called the reads again in MiXCR, with one record for every CDR3 protein. The data contain 450,000 to 600,000 distinct CDR3 sequences, roughly a third of them singletons. This clonotype has a handful of counts. Antigen unknown. The clonotype was recovered from a human donor with aplastic anemia. Sequencing was carried out using sorted CD4+, CD8+, or CD8+CD57+ T cells (not recorded which) from PBMCs. The rearrangement joins TRBV7-9 to TRBJ1-4; D is perhaps TRBD1 (5 bases). The CDR3 nucleotides are TGTGCCAGCAGCTTAATGGGGGAGCCTAATGAAAAACTGTTTTTT. Protein sequence: CASSLMGEPNEKLFF.